Listed here are 17 T cell receptor beta chains from one sample, sequenced in a study of blood T cell repertoires in COVID-19. Here immunoSEQ multiplex PCR was the method, and the copy in TCRdb shows in-frame clones only, minus some. Of about 200,000 clones in the sample, around 82% were seen once. Sequencing was done on a sample of PBMCs or T cells enriched from blood (not recorded which). These TCRs come from a woman in her sixties with acute COVID-19.

The table lists this clone with a count of one. The chain couples TRBV5-6 to TRBJ1-6; D not resolved. V was trimmed by 0 bases and J by 10 bases, leaving 5 bases between them. Germline CDR1 is SGHDT and CDR2 is YYEEEE. The CDR3 extends over 12 amino acids. CDR3 bases: TGTGCCAGCAGCTTGGGTAGCTCACCCCTCCACTTT. It specifies CASSLGSSPLHF.

The chain links TRBV7-2 to TRBJ1-2; the D is unclear. Trimming removed 1 base from V and 9 bases from J, with 12 bases in between. The germline CDR1 and CDR2 sequences are SGHTA and FQGNSA. This CDR3 has 13 residues. The CDR3 sequence: CASSLERMVRYTF. The CDR3 region has the DNA TGTGCCAGCAGCTTAGAGCGGATGGTTCGCTACACCTTC.

The chain has TRBV9 and TRBJ2-7; D is perhaps TRBD2 (5 bases). This CDR3 has 13 amino acids. V was pared by 3 bases and J by 4 bases, with 11 bases between. Germline V lookup: CDR1 SGDLS, CDR2 YYNGEE. For the CDR3, the DNA is TGTGCCAGCAGCGGGGGAGTTGGGTACGAGCAGTACTTC. Encoded protein: CASSGGVGYEQYF.

This clone was recorded a few times. The rearrangement joins TRBV10-3 to TRBJ1-4; D not resolved. This CDR3 has 16 residues. Per germline, CDR1 ENHRY and CDR2 SYGVKD. Trimming pared 3 bases from V and 5 bases from J, leaving 16 bases between. In nucleotides, the CDR3 is TGTGCCATCAGTGATTCTATCGAGGGAGGCAATGAAAAACTGTTTTTT. Translated: CAISDSIEGGNEKLFF.

This chain links TRBV5-1 with TRBJ2-1; 13 bases are a match to TRBD2. The trim removed 4 bases at V and 3 bases at J, leaving 4 bases unmatched. The CDR3 loop spans 16 amino acids. Germline V CDR1 and CDR2: SGHRS, YFSETQ. The CDR3 DNA reads TGCGCCAGCAGCCCTAGACTAGCGGGGGGCTACAATGAGCAGTTCTTC. Amino acid sequence: CASSPRLAGGYNEQFF.

The chain is built from TRBV6-6 and TRBJ2-4, with no clear D. Germline CDR1 MNHNY, CDR2 SVGAGI (reference sequence). CDR3 length: 16 amino acids. V was clipped by 5 bases and J by 0 bases, with 14 bases between them. In DNA, the CDR3 is TGTGCCAGCAGTCCCTCCGGAGACTTAGCCAAAAACATTCAGTACTTC. Amino acid sequence: CASSPSGDLAKNIQYF.

The chain couples TRBV4-3 to TRBJ2-7; a possible D gene is TRBD2 (6 bases). This CDR3 is 15 amino acids long. Trimming shortened V by 2 bases and J by 1 base, and 12 bases separated the two germline ends. Germline V gene data show CDR1 as LGHNA and CDR2 as YSLEER. DNA for the CDR3: TGCGCCAGCAGCCAACGGAGGGACGGTTCCTACGAGCAGTACTTC. Amino acids: CASSQRRDGSYEQYF.

The rearrangement links TRBV29-1 to TRBJ2-1; 12 nucleotides align to TRBD2. V was clipped by 5 bases and J by 7 bases; unmatched bases: 3. The CDR3 runs to 13 residues. Germline CDR1 is SQVTM and CDR2 is ANQGSEA. The DNA of the CDR3 is TGCAGCGTTCTAGCGGGGGGGCCGAATGAGCAGTTCTTC. This sequence encodes CSVLAGGPNEQFF.

In its sample, this clone was seen a few times. This chain links TRBV19 with TRBJ2-1; maybe TRBD2 (7 bases). CDR3 size: 16 residues. V lost 6 bases to trimming and J lost 9 bases, with 24 bases between them. In germline, CDR1 is LNHDA, CDR2 SQIVND (reference sequence). The CDR3 DNA reads as TGTGCCAGTAGGCAAGGGGGGACTACCCCTTCGCGTGAGCAGTTCTTC. Residues: CASRQGGTTPSREQFF.

The genes are TRBV4-3 and TRBJ2-5; 11 bases match TRBD2. Germline CDR1 LGHNA, CDR2 YSLEER. The CDR3 sequence is 15 residues long. V gave up 0 bases and J gave up 4 bases; unmatched junction bases: 1. CDR3 in amino acids: CASSQDGTSGETQYF. Written as DNA, the CDR3 is TGCGCCAGCAGCCAAGATGGGACTAGCGGAGAGACCCAGTACTTC.

The chain couples TRBV6-2 or TRBV6-3 to TRBJ1-2; 8 bases are a match to TRBD1. CDR3 length: 15 residues. Per germline, CDR1 MNHEY and CDR2 SVGEGT. With V trimmed by 6 bases and J by 3 bases, 9 bases remained unmatched. CDR3 nucleotide sequence: TGTGCCAGCAGCCCCAAGGACAGGGTCGACTATGGCTACACCTTC. This codes for CASSPKDRVDYGYTF.

This clone was counted only a few times. This chain joins TRBV18 and TRBJ2-1; D gene ambiguous. With 0 bases removed from V and 10 bases from J, the gap between germline ends came to 7 bases. Germline loops: CDR1 KGHSH, CDR2 LQKENI. The CDR3 is 12 residues long. CDR3 loop: CASSPPTGEQFF. In nucleotides, the CDR3 is TGTGCCAGCTCACCACCGACTGGAGAGCAGTTCTTC.

The chain carries TRBV21-1 and TRBJ2-7; whether TRBD2, the table's D call, matches the DNA was not checked. TRBV21-1 is a pseudogene. The CDR3 sequence is 10 residues long. CDR3 bases: TGTGCCAGCACCGCCTACGAGCAGTACGTC. Translating it yields CASTAYEQYV.

V and J are TRBV11-2 and TRBJ2-2, with 9 bases identical to TRBD2. The CDR3 sequence is 18 residues long. CDR1 SGHAT and CDR2 FQNNGV come from the germline V gene. J was trimmed by 4 bases and V by 0 bases; bases with no gene match: 9. CDR3 protein: CASSLDPWREGPTGELFF. The CDR3 DNA is TGTGCCAGCAGCTTAGACCCCTGGCGGGAGGGCCCCACCGGGGAGCTGTTTTTT.

The chain joins TRBV4-3 to TRBJ2-3; 8 bases fit TRBD1. The CDR3 sequence is 16 residues long. Germline CDR1 LGHNA, CDR2 YSLEER. The V gene end was trimmed by 4 bases and the J gene end by 4 bases; junction bases not matched to a gene: 10. The CDR3 protein is CASSRLSGTGADTQYF. The DNA of the CDR3 is TGCGCCAGCAGCCGCCTTTCTGGGACAGGCGCAGATACGCAGTATTTT.

This rearrangement joins TRBV19 to TRBJ2-6; TRBD2 is a possible D gene (6 bases). V dropped 4 bases and J dropped 0 bases, with 19 bases sitting between them. Germline V gene lookup returns CDR1 LNHDA and CDR2 SQIVND (reference sequence). The CDR3 length is 19 residues. The CDR3 DNA reads as TGTGCCAGTAGTAGCCCGACCGGGACTTGGAGCTCTGGGGCCAACGTCCTGACTTTC. It is translated as CASSSPTGTWSSGANVLTF.

The chain joins TRBV2 to TRBJ1-4; D gene uncertain. The CDR3 is made up of 12 amino acids. Germline values: CDR1 SNHLY, CDR2 FYNNEI. The V and J ends lost 7 bases and 5 bases respectively, with 8 bases between them. In nucleotides, the CDR3 is TGTGCCAGCACCAGGCTGAATGAAAAACTGTTTTTT. Translating it yields CASTRLNEKLFF.